This T cell receptor beta chain was retrieved from a study of cytomegalovirus exposure and HLA in healthy donors. Sequenced by immunoSEQ multiplex PCR; TCRdb stores in-frame clones only, minus some. The repertoire holds 210,000 or so clones, with about 86% as singletons. J gave up 8 bases and V 2 bases, and 5 bases lay outside the gene matches. Germline V gene data show CDR1 as LNHDA and CDR2 as SQIVND (reference sequence). This CDR3 has 13 residues. This sequence was found in a young woman in good health and CMV-seronegative. Input material: PBMCs. This chain links TRBV19 with TRBJ1-2, with 7 bases matching TRBD1. CDR3 coding DNA: TGTGCCAGTAGTATACGGGGCAGGGGGGGCTACACCTTC. This gives the protein CASSIRGRGGYTF.